Below, one T cell receptor (beta chain) is given with its context. The antigen remains undetermined. The repertoire was sequenced with immunoSEQ multiplex PCR; TCRdb's copy has only in-frame clones and lacks some. The sample yields approximately 70,000 clones, approximately 80% seen once. V dropped 8 bases and J dropped 5; count of bases not matched to a gene: 11. CDR3 length: 17 residues. Germline loops: CDR1 MNHEY, CDR2 SMNVEV (reference sequence). This sample is part of a study of cytotoxic CD8 clonotypes in ibrutinib-treated CLL. Study-wide context: A median approximately 12 months of treatment, range 6 to 36, preceded the collection of response samples. General observations from the study: There were few public clonotypes, and on treatment they contracted or stayed stable. Sustained-remission and progressing patients were not sampled at matched times.

The clonotype comes from a human donor with chronic lymphocytic leukemia. The rearrangement links TRBV27 to TRBJ2-2; 13 bases fit TRBD2. This specimen was PBMCs, taken at disease progression, from a patient treated with ibrutinib. In nucleotides, the CDR3 is TGTGCCAGCTCGCGGACTAGCGGGAGAACCGGGACCGGGGAGCTGTTTTTT. Translation gives CASSRTSGRTGTGELFF.